Listed here is a single T cell receptor (beta chain). The target antigen is unknown. Primed by a sample-barcoded 5' primer and a J-beta primer mix, a second PCR proceeded for roughly 7 to 12 cycles. Each CDR3 protein gets one entry after TCRdb re-called the 5' RACE reads with MiXCR. The table includes 1.5 million to 1.8 million distinct CDR3 sequences, 40% to 45% detected once. These data originate in a study of blood T cells in healthy people across ages. General study points: Changes seen in expanded clonotypes were possibly confounded by donor CMV status left unknown.

The sequenced material came from blood. The clonotype was recovered from a woman younger than 35 in good health.

The CDR3: CATSVREGQGSYNEQFF. The CDR3 DNA follows: TGTGCCACCAGTGTCAGGGAGGGACAGGGCTCCTACAATGAGCAGTTCTTC. V is TRBV24-1 and J is TRBJ2-1; 9 bases agree with TRBD1. The CDR3 sequence is 17 residues long. Trimming cost V 5 bases and J 0 bases; bases outside gene matches: 7. Germline V gene lookup returns CDR1 KGHDR and CDR2 SFDVKD.